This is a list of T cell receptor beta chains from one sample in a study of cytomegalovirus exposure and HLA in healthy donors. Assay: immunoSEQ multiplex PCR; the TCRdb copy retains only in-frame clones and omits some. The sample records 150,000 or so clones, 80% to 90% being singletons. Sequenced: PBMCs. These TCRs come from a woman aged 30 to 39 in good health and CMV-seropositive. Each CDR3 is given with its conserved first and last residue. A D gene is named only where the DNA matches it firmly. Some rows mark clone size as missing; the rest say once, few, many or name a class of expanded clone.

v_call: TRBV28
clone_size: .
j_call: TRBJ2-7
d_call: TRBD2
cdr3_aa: CASSLPRGLAAYEQYF
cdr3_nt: TGTGCCAGCAGTTTACCCCGGGGACTAGCGGCCTACGAGCAGTACTTC

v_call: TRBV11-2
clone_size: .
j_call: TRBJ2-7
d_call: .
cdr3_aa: CASRSPKQGYEQYF
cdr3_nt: TGTGCCAGCCGGAGCCCAAAGCAGGGATACGAGCAGTACTTC

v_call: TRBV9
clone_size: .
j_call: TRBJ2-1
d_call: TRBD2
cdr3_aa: CASSGTSGRNEQFF
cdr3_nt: TGTGCCAGCAGCGGGACTAGCGGGCGCAATGAGCAGTTCTTC

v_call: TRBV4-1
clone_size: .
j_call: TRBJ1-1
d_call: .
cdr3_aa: CASSPSPGSLSTEAFF
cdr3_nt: TGCGCCAGCAGCCCCTCACCGGGGTCCCTAAGCACTGAAGCTTTCTTT

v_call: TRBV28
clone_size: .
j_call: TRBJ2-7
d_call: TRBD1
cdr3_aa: CASTHGTEGQYF
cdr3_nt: TGTGCCAGCACCCACGGGACAGAAGGGCAGTACTTC

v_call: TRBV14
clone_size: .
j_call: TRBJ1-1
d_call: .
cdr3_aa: CASSADRNTEAFF
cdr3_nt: TGTGCCAGCAGCGCGGACAGGAACACTGAAGCTTTCTTT

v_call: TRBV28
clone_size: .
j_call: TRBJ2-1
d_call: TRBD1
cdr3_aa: CASSSRTGKHEQFF
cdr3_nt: TGTGCCAGCAGTTCCCGGACAGGGAAGCATGAGCAGTTCTTC

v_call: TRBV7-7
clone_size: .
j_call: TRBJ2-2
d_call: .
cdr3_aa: CASSPLALHTGELFF
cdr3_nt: TGTGCTAGCAGCCCACTCGCCCTCCACACCGGGGAGCTGTTTTTT

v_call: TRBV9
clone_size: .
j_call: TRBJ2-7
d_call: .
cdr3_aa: CASSVEDFDYEQYF
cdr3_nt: TGTGCCAGCAGCGTAGAAGACTTCGACTACGAGCAGTACTTC

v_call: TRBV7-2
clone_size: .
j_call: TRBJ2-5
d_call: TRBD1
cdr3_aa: CASSFQTGQETQYF
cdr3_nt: TGTGCCAGCAGCTTTCAGACAGGGCAAGAGACCCAGTACTTC

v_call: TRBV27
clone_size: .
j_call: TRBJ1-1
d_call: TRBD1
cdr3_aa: CASSPRDRVRTEAFF
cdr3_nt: TGTGCCAGCAGTCCCAGGGACAGGGTACGGACTGAAGCTTTCTTT

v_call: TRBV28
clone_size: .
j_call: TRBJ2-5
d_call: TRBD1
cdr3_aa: CASSPSRTGGQETQYF
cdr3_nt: TGTGCCAGCAGTCCGTCAAGGACAGGGGGACAAGAGACCCAGTACTTC

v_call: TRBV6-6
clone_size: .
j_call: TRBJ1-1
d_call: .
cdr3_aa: CASSYSAGERAEAFF
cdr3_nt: TGTGCCAGCAGTTACTCGGCAGGGGAGAGGGCTGAAGCTTTCTTT

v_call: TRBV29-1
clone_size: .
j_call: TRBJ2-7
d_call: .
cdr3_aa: CSVRGGIHEQYF
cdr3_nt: TGCAGCGTTCGCGGAGGGATCCACGAGCAGTACTTC

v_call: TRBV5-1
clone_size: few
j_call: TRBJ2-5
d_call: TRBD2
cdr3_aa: CASSLYPSGLQETQYF
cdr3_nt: TGCGCCAGCAGCTTGTATCCTAGCGGATTACAAGAGACCCAGTACTTC

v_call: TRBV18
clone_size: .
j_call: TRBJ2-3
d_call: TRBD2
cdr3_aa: CASAIGGDTDTQYF
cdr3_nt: TGTGCCAGCGCTATCGGGGGGGACACAGATACGCAGTATTTT

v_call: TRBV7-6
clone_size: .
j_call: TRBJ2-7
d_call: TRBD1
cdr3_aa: CASSFRGTGGDYEQYF
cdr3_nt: TGTGCCAGCAGCTTTAGGGGGACAGGGGGCGACTACGAGCAGTACTTC

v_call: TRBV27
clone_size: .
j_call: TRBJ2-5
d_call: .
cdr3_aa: CASSFQPPGLEETQYF
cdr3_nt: TGTGCCAGCAGTTTTCAACCCCCAGGGCTCGAGGAGACCCAGTACTTC

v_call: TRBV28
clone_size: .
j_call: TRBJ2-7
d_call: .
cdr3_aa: CASSLSSGYEQYF
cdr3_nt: TGTGCCAGCAGTTTATCTAGTGGGTACGAGCAGTACTTC

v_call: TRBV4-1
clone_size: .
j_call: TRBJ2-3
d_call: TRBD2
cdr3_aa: CASSQVSLAAKYTQYF
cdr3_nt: TGCGCCAGCAGCCAAGTTAGCCTAGCGGCGAAATATACGCAGTATTTT

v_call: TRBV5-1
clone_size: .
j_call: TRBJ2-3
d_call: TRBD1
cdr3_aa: CASSLGGTGGSDTQYF
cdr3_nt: TGCGCCAGCAGCCTTGGGGGGACAGGGGGCTCAGATACGCAGTATTTT

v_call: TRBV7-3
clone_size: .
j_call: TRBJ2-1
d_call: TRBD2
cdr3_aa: CASSLVAGQYNEQFF
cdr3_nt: TGTGCCAGCAGCTTAGTAGCGGGGCAATACAATGAGCAGTTCTTC

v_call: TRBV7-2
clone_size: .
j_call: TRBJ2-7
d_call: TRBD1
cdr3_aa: CASSSGTGSYEQYF
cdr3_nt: TGTGCCAGCAGCTCGGGGACAGGCTCCTACGAGCAGTACTTC

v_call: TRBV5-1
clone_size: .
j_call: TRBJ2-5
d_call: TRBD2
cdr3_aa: CASSLGLAGLETQYF
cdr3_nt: TGCGCCAGCAGCTTAGGACTAGCGGGCTTAGAGACCCAGTACTTC

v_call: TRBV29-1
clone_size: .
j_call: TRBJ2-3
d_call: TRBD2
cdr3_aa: CSAGPLRAGADTQYF
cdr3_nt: TGCAGCGCCGGACCCTTGAGAGCGGGAGCAGATACGCAGTATTTT

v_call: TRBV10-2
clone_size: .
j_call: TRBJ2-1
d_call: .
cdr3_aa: CASSDSGWNEQLF
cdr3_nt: TGCGCCAGCAGTGACTCAGGGTGGAATGAGCAGCTCTTC

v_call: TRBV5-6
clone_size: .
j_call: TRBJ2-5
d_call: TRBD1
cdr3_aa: CASSLSRTGKETQYF
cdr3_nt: TGTGCCAGCAGCTTGTCTAGGACAGGGAAAGAGACCCAGTACTTC

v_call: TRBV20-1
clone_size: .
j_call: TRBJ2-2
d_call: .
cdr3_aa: CSARWRAELFF
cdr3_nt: TGCAGTGCTAGATGGCGGGCGGAGCTGTTTTTT

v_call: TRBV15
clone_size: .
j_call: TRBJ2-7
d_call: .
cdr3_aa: CATSIIQGYEQYF
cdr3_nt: TGTGCCACCAGCATAATACAGGGTTACGAGCAGTACTTC

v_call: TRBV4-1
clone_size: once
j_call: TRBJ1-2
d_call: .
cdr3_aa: CASSQSRGPRGYTF
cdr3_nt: TGCGCCAGCAGCCAATCACGGGGTCCTAGGGGCTACACCTTC

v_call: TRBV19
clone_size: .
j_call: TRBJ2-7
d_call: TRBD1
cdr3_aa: CASSLGQGRAYEQYF
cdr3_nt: TGTGCCAGTAGCCTGGGACAGGGAAGAGCCTACGAGCAGTACTTC

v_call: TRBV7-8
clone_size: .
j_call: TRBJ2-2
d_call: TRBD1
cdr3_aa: CASSSRKGAHTGELFF
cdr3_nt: TGTGCCAGCAGCTCCCGGAAGGGGGCCCACACCGGGGAGCTGTTTTTT

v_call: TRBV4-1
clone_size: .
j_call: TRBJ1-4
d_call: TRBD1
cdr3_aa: CASSQSGQGRKLFF
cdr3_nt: TGCGCCAGCAGCCAATCGGGACAGGGCCGAAAACTGTTTTTT

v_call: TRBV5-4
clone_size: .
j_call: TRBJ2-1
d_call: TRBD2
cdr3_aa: CASSQGTSGNFGSNEQFF
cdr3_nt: TGTGCCAGCAGCCAAGGGACTAGCGGGAACTTTGGTAGCAATGAGCAGTTCTTC

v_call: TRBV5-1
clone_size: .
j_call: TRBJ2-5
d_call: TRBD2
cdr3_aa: CASSPSGGEQETQYF
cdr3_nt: TGCGCCAGCAGCCCTAGCGGGGGGGAACAAGAGACCCAGTACTTC

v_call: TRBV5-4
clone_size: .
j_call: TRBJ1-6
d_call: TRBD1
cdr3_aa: CASSPPGSGQGSSPLHF
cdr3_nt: TGTGCCAGCAGCCCACCGGGTTCGGGACAGGGAAGTTCACCCCTCCACTTT

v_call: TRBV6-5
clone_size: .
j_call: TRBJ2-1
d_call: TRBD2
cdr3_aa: CASTSSGLNNEQFF
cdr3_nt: TGTGCCAGCACCTCTAGCGGGTTGAACAATGAGCAGTTCTTC

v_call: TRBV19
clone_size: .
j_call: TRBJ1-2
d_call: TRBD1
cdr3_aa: CASSTGTALEWYGYTF
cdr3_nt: TGTGCCAGTAGTACAGGGACAGCGTTAGAATGGTACGGCTACACCTTC

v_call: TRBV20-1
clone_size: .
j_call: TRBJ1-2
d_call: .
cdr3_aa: CSVSGNGYTF
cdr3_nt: TGCAGTGTGTCCGGGAATGGCTACACCTTC

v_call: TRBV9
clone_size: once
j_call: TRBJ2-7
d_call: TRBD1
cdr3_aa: CASSVGQGARDEQYF
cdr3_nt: TGTGCCAGCAGCGTAGGCCAGGGGGCGAGAGACGAGCAGTACTTC